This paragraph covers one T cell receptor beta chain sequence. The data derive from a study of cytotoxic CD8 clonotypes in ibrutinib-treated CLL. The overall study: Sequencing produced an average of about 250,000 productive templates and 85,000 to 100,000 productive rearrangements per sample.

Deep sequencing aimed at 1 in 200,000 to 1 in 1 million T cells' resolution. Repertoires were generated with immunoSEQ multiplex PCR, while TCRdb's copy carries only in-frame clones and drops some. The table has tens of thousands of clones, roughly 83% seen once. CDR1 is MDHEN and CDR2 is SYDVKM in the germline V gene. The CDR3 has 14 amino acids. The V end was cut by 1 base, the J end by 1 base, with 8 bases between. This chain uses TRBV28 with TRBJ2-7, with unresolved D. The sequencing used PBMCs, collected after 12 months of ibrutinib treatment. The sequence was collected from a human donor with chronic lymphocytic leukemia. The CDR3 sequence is CASSLFGGSYEQYF. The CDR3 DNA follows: TGTGCCAGCAGTTTATTTGGCGGATCCTACGAGCAGTACTTC.